The TCR beta chain described here comes from a study of T cells in Graves' hyperthyroidism and ophthalmopathy. This clonotype is medium-sized. The CDR3 has 11 amino acids. The germline V gene encodes CDR1 SGHDT and CDR2 YYEEEE. V lost 3 bases and J lost 1, with 1 base in between. The TCR beta CDR3 regions underwent amplification using RNA transcripts as the source. During a first-round RT-PCR of the TCR CDR3, the HTBI primer set was used. From the multiplex PCR reads, TCRdb called clonotypes with MiXCR, one entry per CDR3 protein. Of 200,000 or so distinct CDR3 sequences detected, roughly 17% appear once; the ten largest clones hold 53%.

The receptor was derived from a woman in her forties or fifties with Graves' hyperthyroidism. Sequenced material: blood. The chain links TRBV5-6 to TRBJ1-1; no definite D call. The DNA of the CDR3 is TGTGCCAGCAGCTGGAACACTGAAGCTTTCTTT. This encodes CASSWNTEAFF.